This T cell receptor beta chain was sequenced for a study of blood T cell repertoires in COVID-19. For the study at large: Samples representing acute and convalescent COVID-19 were sourced from the United States, Italy and Spain.

Some clones are missing from TCRdb's copy, which holds only in-frame ones; the method was immunoSEQ multiplex PCR. The sample gives roughly 95,000 clones, approximately 84% of which show up once; approximately 24% is in the top ten. The ends lost 0 bases at V and 0 bases at J; junction bases unmatched: 2. The CDR3 is 16 residues long. Germline CDR1 and CDR2: SGHRS and YFSETQ. The sequencing input was peripheral blood. This clonotype was sampled from a human donor in a cohort sampled during active COVID-19. V gene TRBV5-1 combines with J gene TRBJ2-1, with 8 nucleotides matching TRBD2. DNA of the CDR3: TGCGCCAGCAGCTTGGGGCTAGCGGGCTCCTACAATGAGCAGTTCTTC. The encoded protein is CASSLGLAGSYNEQFF.